The 31 T cell receptor beta chains listed next were all sequenced from one sample in a study of blood T cells in healthy people across ages. For the second PCR, which ran for about 6 to 11 cycles, a sample-barcoded 5' primer and a J-beta primer mix were used. From the 5' RACE reads, TCRdb called clonotypes with MiXCR, one entry per CDR3 protein. The sample has more than 900,000 distinct CDR3 sequences; almost 30% are singletons. These data are also associated with another study on T cells of mothers and their children.

The material sequenced was blood. The source is a woman in her thirties or forties in good health.

The chain links TRBV7-9 to TRBJ1-2, with TRBD1 matching 7 bases. J was trimmed by 4 bases and V by 1 base; bases with no gene match: 12. The CDR3 extends over 17 amino acids. Germline-derived CDR1 and CDR2 are SEHNR and FQNEAQ (reference sequence). The CDR3 DNA reads as TGTGCCAGCAGCTTAGAGGTTCGGACAGGCTCATCCTATGGCTACACCTTC. This translates into CASSLEVRTGSSYGYTF.

This rearrangement joins TRBV11-2 to TRBJ1-1; the match to TRBD1 covers 8 bases. J was trimmed by 6 bases and V by 1 base; bases with no gene match: 7. The length of the CDR3 is 15 residues. Germline V gene lookup returns CDR1 SGHAT and CDR2 FQNNGV. The CDR3 DNA reads as TGTGCCAGCAGCTTAGGACAGGGGAGATTAGCTGAAGCTTTCTTT. It is translated as CASSLGQGRLAEAFF.

This clonotype was counted ten times or more. The chain carries TRBV28 and TRBJ1-5, with 8 bases aligning to TRBD1. The CDR3 contains 15 residues. J lost 4 bases, V lost 6 bases, and 8 bases had no gene match. Germline assignment: CDR1 MDHEN and CDR2 SYDVKM. CDR3 loop: CASRSGGVSNQPQHF. CDR3 nucleotides: TGTGCCAGCAGGTCAGGGGGCGTTAGTAATCAGCCCCAGCATTTT.

The genes are TRBV20-1 and TRBJ2-1; D uncertain. V lost 5 bases and J lost 2, with 16 bases in between. Germline V CDR1 and CDR2: DFQATT, SNEGSKA (reference sequence). The CDR3 has 15 residues. CDR3 sequence: CSALKAFSTYNEQFF. The CDR3 DNA follows: TGCAGTGCTCTAAAAGCGTTTTCCACCTACAATGAGCAGTTCTTC.

As for this clonotype: This sequence may be a read error, since a much larger clone differs from it by one base. The chain employs TRBV19 and TRBJ2-7; 8 positions agree with TRBD2. Germline-derived CDR1 and CDR2 are LNHDA and SQIVND (reference sequence). The CDR3 covers 14 residues. J lost 7 bases, V lost 5 bases, and 10 bases had no gene match. CDR3 coding DNA: TGTGCCAGTAGTCCCGAGACGGGAGGGAGGGAGCAGTACTTC. Translated, it gives CASSPETGGREQYF. The full variable domain, in which reference TRBV19 and TRBJ2-7 provide the parts outside the CDR3, is DGGITQSPKYLFRKEGQNVTLSCEQNLNHDAMYWYRQDPGQGLRLIYYSQIVNDFQKGDIAEGYSVSREKKESFPLTVTSAQKNPTAFYLCASSPETGGREQYFGPGTRLTVT.

Points on this clonotype: A much larger clone is a single base away; this may be a read error. The chain uses TRBV6-1 and TRBJ2-4, with 15 bases matching TRBD2. V was pared by 4 bases and J by 13 bases, with 14 bases of the junction left unmatched. This CDR3 is built from 17 residues. Germline V gene lookup returns CDR1 MNHNS and CDR2 SASEGT. The CDR3 coding sequence is TGTGCCAGCAGTGCAGGACTAGCGGGGGGGCCCCACAATGAGCAGTACTTC. This gives the protein CASSAGLAGGPHNEQYF.

The rearrangement links TRBV4-2 to TRBJ2-2, with 7 positions matching TRBD2. Germline V CDR1 and CDR2: LGHNA, YNFKEQ. The CDR3 is 17 residues long. Trimming at V came to 1 base and at J to 7 bases, leaving 12 bases not matched to a gene. CDR3 nucleotide sequence: TGTGCCAGCAGCCAAGCGGGCGGGGGATCCTCCGTCGGGGAGCTGTTTTTT. The encoded protein is CASSQAGGGSSVGELFF.

This clonotype was recorded many times. The J gene is TRBJ2-1, the V gene TRBV28, with D unclear. This CDR3 region has 15 residues. V was shortened by 5 bases and J by 0 bases, with 11 bases between the two germline ends. Germline-derived CDR1 and CDR2 are MDHEN and SYDVKM. The CDR3 region has the DNA TGTGCCAGCAGTCCCACACTAAGCTCCTACAATGAGCAGTTCTTC. This encodes CASSPTLSSYNEQFF.

This clonotype was seen only a few times. V and J are TRBV28 and TRBJ2-1; 10 bases match TRBD2. In germline, CDR1 is MDHEN, CDR2 SYDVKM. CDR3 size: 16 residues. Germline trimming cut 6 bases from V and 3 bases from J; bases unmatched to any gene: 8. CDR3 in amino acids: CASSAPVAGGYNEQFF. CDR3 sequence (DNA): TGTGCCAGCAGCGCTCCCGTAGCGGGGGGCTACAATGAGCAGTTCTTC.

J is TRBJ1-2 and V is TRBV5-1; no reliable D call. This CDR3 contains 15 residues. Germline V lookup: CDR1 SGHRS, CDR2 YFSETQ. V lost 4 bases to trimming and J lost 6 bases, with 19 bases between them. This CDR3 is CASSPSGVKKDGYTF. The CDR3 DNA reads TGCGCCAGCAGCCCCAGCGGGGTCAAGAAGGATGGCTACACCTTC.

This clonotype came up a few times. The genes are TRBV20-1 and TRBJ2-7; 10 bases match TRBD2. Germline V gives CDR1 DFQATT, CDR2 SNEGSKA (reference sequence). The CDR3 totals 13 residues. The CDR3 region has the DNA TGCAGCTTCGCTAGCGGGGGAATTTACGAGCAGTACTTC. This codes for CSFASGGIYEQYF.

This rearrangement joins TRBV18 to TRBJ1-5; perhaps TRBD1 as D (5 bases). Germline-derived CDR1 and CDR2 are KGHSH and LQKENI. The V end was cut by 3 bases, the J end by 6 bases, with 9 bases between. The CDR3 sequence is 13 residues long. CDR3 in amino acids: CASSPGGVQPQHF. DNA for the CDR3: TGTGCCAGCTCACCCGGGGGGGTTCAGCCCCAGCATTTT.

This chain links TRBV24-1 with TRBJ1-5; no reliable D call. Trimming pared 7 bases from V and 7 bases from J, leaving 10 bases between. Germline CDR1 and CDR2: KGHDR and SFDVKD. This CDR3 is built from 12 residues. CDR3 nucleotides: TGTGCCACCAGCCTGGGTGGGCAGCCCCAGCATTTT. Its protein product is CATSLGGQPQHF.

The chain recombines TRBV28 with TRBJ1-2; D remains ambiguous. This CDR3 has 13 residues. The germline gives CDR1 MDHEN, CDR2 SYDVKM. Here the CDR3 reads CATEVQINYGYTF. The CDR3, as DNA: TGTGCTACCGAGGTACAGATTAACTATGGCTACACCTTC.

This chain connects TRBV7-2 to TRBJ1-5; the D gene is possibly TRBD1 (6 bases). Germline loops: CDR1 SGHTA, CDR2 FQGNSA. Trimming removed 0 bases from V and 3 bases from J, with 9 bases in between. The CDR3 is 15 amino acids. The CDR3 region is CASSLAGGYNQPQHF. The CDR3, as DNA: TGTGCCAGCAGCTTAGCAGGGGGGTACAATCAGCCCCAGCATTTT.

This clonotype showed up just a few times. The chain employs TRBV18 and TRBJ1-2; TRBD1 matches 8 bases. CDR3 length: 15 amino acids. V trimming: 3 bases; J trimming: 5 bases; junction bases outside the gene matches: 8. Germline values: CDR1 KGHSH, CDR2 LQKENI. The CDR3 is CASSPDRVKGYGYTF. CDR3 DNA: TGTGCCAGCTCACCGGACAGGGTGAAGGGGTATGGCTACACCTTC.

Comment on this clonotype: This could be a read error, since a much larger clone is one nucleotide away. V gene TRBV7-2 combines with J gene TRBJ2-1, with D perhaps matching TRBD1 (5 bases). There are 13 residues in the CDR3. The V gene lost 4 bases and the J gene lost 3 bases, with 7 bases spanning the gap. Germline CDR1 reads SGHTA; CDR2 reads FQGNSA. The CDR3 DNA is TGTGCCAGCAGCTCGGACATCTACAATGAGCAGTTCTTC. Translated, it gives CASSSDIYNEQFF.

In this sample, this clonotype turned up a few times. The chain carries TRBV12-3 or TRBV12-4 and TRBJ1-1; TRBD1 aligns across 9 bases. The V segment lost 5 bases and the J segment 4 bases; nucleotides outside the gene matches: 8. The CDR3 length is 15 residues. CDR3 in DNA: TGTGCCAGCAGTGGGGGGGACAGGGATGGCACTGAAGCTTTCTTT. This sequence encodes CASSGGDRDGTEAFF.

This clonotype was recorded many times. The chain couples TRBV12-5 to TRBJ2-5; unclear D gene. Germline V gene lookup returns CDR1 LGHNT and CDR2 FRNRAP. This CDR3 has 15 residues. With 0 bases removed from V and 3 bases from J, the gap between germline ends came to 11 bases. CDR3 bases: TGTGCTAGTGGTTTGGTAAGATGGAGAGAAGAGACCCAGTACTTC. It specifies CASGLVRWREETQYF.

In its sample, this clonotype was seen a few times. CDR3 amino acids: CSAQPGGRPYEQYF. CDR3 coding DNA: TGCAGTGCTCAACCGGGGGGGAGGCCCTACGAGCAGTACTTC. The chain carries TRBV20-1 and TRBJ2-7; TRBD2 agrees at 8 bases. With 5 bases clipped from V and 2 bases from J, the junction kept 8 bases outside the gene matches. The CDR3 length is 14 residues. The germline gives CDR1 DFQATT, CDR2 SNEGSKA (reference sequence).

This clonotype has just one count. A junction end diverges from the germline sequence, so it may reflect a read error. This rearrangement joins TRBV6-5 to TRBJ2-2; TRBD2 agrees at 7 bases. The length of the CDR3 is 13 residues. The germline V gene encodes CDR1 MNHEY and CDR2 SVGAGI. The CDR3 bases are TGTGCCAGCAGTAGCGGGAACACCGAGGAGCTGTTTTTT. It yields the protein CASSSGNTEELFF.

This clonotype was seen at least ten times. This chain links TRBV25-1 with TRBJ2-7; tentatively, D is TRBD1 or TRBD2 (5 bases each). The CDR3 spans 14 residues. Trimming removed 7 bases from V and 2 bases from J, with 15 bases in between. From germline, CDR1 is MGHDK and CDR2 SYGVNS. This CDR3 reads CASILGDGPYEQYF. The CDR3 nucleotides are TGTGCCAGCATTCTGGGGGACGGACCCTACGAGCAGTACTTC.

On this clonotype itself: A single base separates this from a much larger clone, so it may be a read error. The CDR3 spells CASSLSGARSYEQYF. CDR3 bases: TGTGCCAGCAGCTTGAGCGGGGCTCGCTCCTACGAGCAGTACTTC. The chain recombines TRBV7-9 with TRBJ2-7; TRBD2 agrees at 7 bases. CDR3 length equals 15 residues. J was trimmed by 0 bases and V by 3 bases; bases with no gene match: 5. CDR1 is SEHNR and CDR2 is FQNEAQ in the germline V gene (reference sequence).

This clonotype has ten or more counts. This sequence joins TRBV5-1 and TRBJ2-6; the D gene is possibly TRBD2 (5 bases). The V gene lost 2 bases and the J gene lost 0 bases, with 9 bases spanning the gap. There are 16 residues in the CDR3. Germline loops: CDR1 SGHRS, CDR2 YFSETQ. The CDR3 sequence: CASSLDGNSGANVLTF. CDR3 nucleotides: TGCGCCAGCAGCTTAGACGGGAACTCTGGGGCCAACGTCCTGACTTTC.

The rearrangement uses TRBV20-1 and TRBJ1-1, with 8 bases matching TRBD1. The CDR3 has 16 amino acids. The V segment lost 4 bases and the J segment 1 base; nucleotides outside the gene matches: 11. Germline V gene sequence: CDR1 DFQATT, CDR2 SNEGSKA (reference sequence). CDR3 sequence (DNA): TGCAGTGCTATATCCCCGACAGGGGCAAAGAACACTGAAGCTTTCTTT. Translation gives CSAISPTGAKNTEAFF.

V and J are TRBV12-3 or TRBV12-4 and TRBJ2-2; D might be TRBD2 (7 bases). The CDR3 length is 16 residues. Trimming pared 5 bases from V and 5 bases from J, leaving 18 bases between. As DNA, the CDR3 is TGTGCCAGCAGTCTCCGAGGGAGGGGGTGGACCGGGGAGCTGTTTTTT. Its translation: CASSLRGRGWTGELFF.

The rearrangement joins TRBV2 to TRBJ2-4; 13 bases line up with TRBD2. Germline V gene sequence: CDR1 SNHLY, CDR2 FYNNEI. J gave up 0 bases and V 0 bases, and 11 bases lay outside the gene matches. This CDR3 contains 21 residues. CDR3 protein: CASSEAKPTSGGTLAKNIQYF. Written as DNA, the CDR3 is TGTGCCAGCAGTGAAGCAAAACCGACTAGCGGGGGGACCTTAGCCAAAAACATTCAGTACTTC. The full variable domain, with the rest looked up from reference TRBV2 and TRBJ2-4, is EPEVTQTPSHQVTQMGQEVILRCVPISNHLYFYWYRQILGQKVEFLVSFYNNEISEKSEIFDDQFSVERPDGSNFTLKIRSTKLEDSAMYFCASSEAKPTSGGTLAKNIQYFGAGTRLSVL.

This clonotype was observed a few times. This sequence joins TRBV5-5 and TRBJ2-1; possible D gene TRBD2, 6 bases. Germline values: CDR1 SGHKS, CDR2 YYEKEE (reference sequence). V lost 1 base to trimming and J lost 7 bases, with 15 bases between them. The CDR3 loop spans 15 amino acids. CDR3 region: CASSLPTGRKNEQFF. The CDR3 nucleotides read TGTGCCAGCAGCTTGCCCACGGGGAGGAAGAATGAGCAGTTCTTC.

This clonotype was observed once. The junction shows a germline mismatch at one end, possibly a read error. This chain connects TRBV4-2 to TRBJ2-7, with 8 positions matching TRBD1. The CDR3 is made up of 17 amino acids. Germline V gene lookup returns CDR1 LGHNA and CDR2 YNFKEQ. The CDR3: CVSSHSTGGQGAYEQYF. The CDR3 DNA reads TGTGTCAGCAGCCATAGCACCGGTGGGCAGGGGGCTTACGAGCAGTACTTC.

The chain is built from TRBV28 and TRBJ1-2, with D possibly TRBD1 on 5 matching bases. The germline V gene has CDR1 MDHEN and CDR2 SYDVKM. V was trimmed by 11 bases and J by 8 bases, leaving 24 bases between them. There are 14 residues in the CDR3. CDR3 in amino acids: CASKKGLHGGGYTF. The CDR3 DNA sequence: TGTGCCTCTAAGAAGGGACTACACGGAGGGGGCTACACCTTC.

A single count supports this clonotype. In DNA form, the CDR3 reads TGTGCCAGCAGTTACCTGGACAGCTACACAGATACGCAGTATTTT. Translated: CASSYLDSYTDTQYF. The rearrangement links TRBV6-6 to TRBJ2-3; maybe TRBD1 (6 bases). Germline CDR1 is MNHNY and CDR2 is SVGAGI (reference sequence). The V and J ends lost 2 bases and 2 bases respectively, with 11 bases between them. The CDR3 is 15 amino acids.